This is a list of T cell receptor beta chains from one sample in a study of cytomegalovirus exposure and HLA in healthy donors. The table came from immunoSEQ multiplex PCR; TCRdb's copy has only in-frame clones and leaves some out. The profile covers approximately 170,000 clones, with roughly 83% appearing a single time and 0.95% to 1.5% taken by the ten largest. The source material was PBMCs. Receptor source: a boy aged 2-9 years in good health and CMV-seronegative. CDR3s include the opening cysteine and the closing phenylalanine or tryptophan. D genes are given only for firm matches. Only some rows state a clone size, as once, few, many or a class for expanded clones.

TRBJ2-5,TRBD2,TRBV10-3,NA,TGTGCCATCAAAGGGGCTAGCGGACAAGAGACCCAGTACTTC,CAIKGASGQETQYF
TRBJ2-5,TRBD1,TRBV9,NA,TGTGCCAGCAGCCATAATTTCGGACAGGGTAGGGAGACCCAGTACTTC,CASSHNFGQGRETQYF
TRBJ2-2,TRBD2,TRBV19,NA,TGTGCCAGTAGTATAGTTCCGGGAGGCGTCACCGGGGAGCTGTTTTTT,CASSIVPGGVTGELFF
TRBJ2-7,TRBD1,TRBV6-1,NA,TGTGCCAGCAGTACCCCGGGACAGGGGTACGAGCAGTACTTC,CASSTPGQGYEQYF
TRBJ2-2,TRBD2,TRBV30,NA,TGTGCCTGGAGTGACCCCGGAGGAGCGGGGGGGTACACCGGGGAGCTGTTTTTT,CAWSDPGGAGGYTGELFF
TRBJ1-2,NA,TRBV14,NA,TGTGCCAGCAGCCAAGAACTGCGCCCCTCCTTCGGTGGCTACACCTTC,CASSQELRPSFGGYTF
TRBJ1-2,NA,TRBV6-1,few,TGTGCCAGCACCAAGGGGGACTATGGCTACACCTTC,CASTKGDYGYTF
TRBJ2-7,TRBD2,TRBV7-2,NA,TGTGCCAGCAGCTTAGAAGGTAGCGGGATCTACGAGCAGTACTTC,CASSLEGSGIYEQYF
TRBJ2-5,TRBD1,TRBV27,NA,TGTGCCAGCAGTTGGACAGGACAAGAGACCCAGTACTTC,CASSWTGQETQYF
TRBJ1-1,NA,TRBV6-6,few,TGTGCCAGCAGCCGCGGGACGGGGAACACTGAAGCTTTCTTT,CASSRGTGNTEAFF
TRBJ2-1,TRBD2,TRBV5-4,NA,TGTGCCAGCAGCTTGGCCAGGACGGGGGGAAGCGATGAGCAGTTCTTC,CASSLARTGGSDEQFF
TRBJ2-2,TRBD1,TRBV7-9,NA,TGTGCCAGCAGCCCTCACCTCAGGGGGACAAACACCGGGGAGCTGTTTTTT,CASSPHLRGTNTGELFF
TRBJ2-2,TRBD2,TRBV29-1,NA,TGCAGCGCAAAAAGCGGGACTAGCGGGAGGATCGGGGAGCTGTTTTTT,CSAKSGTSGRIGELFF
TRBJ2-7,TRBD1,TRBV7-2,NA,TGTGCCAGCAGCTTAGGGCTTAGGGGGCCCTCCTACGAGCAGTACTTC,CASSLGLRGPSYEQYF
TRBJ2-2,NA,TRBV4-3,once,TGCGCCAGCAGCCAAGATACGTTACAGGATAACACCGGGGAGCTGTTTTTT,CASSQDTLQDNTGELFF
TRBJ1-2,NA,TRBV18,NA,TGTGCCAGCTCACCATCCGGGACACCTGGCTACACCTTC,CASSPSGTPGYTF
TRBJ2-2,TRBD2,TRBV2,NA,TGTGCCAGCAGTCCTAGCGGGGGAAGGACCGGGGAGCTGTTTTTT,CASSPSGGRTGELFF
TRBJ1-1,NA,TRBV6-1,NA,TGTGCCAGCACCCGACAGATGATCACTGAAGCTTTCTTT,CASTRQMITEAFF
TRBJ2-1,NA,TRBV29-1,NA,TGCAGCGTTGTTGCCCTAATTGCCAATGAGCAGTTCTTC,CSVVALIANEQFF
TRBJ1-2,NA,TRBV7-2,NA,TGTGCCAGCAGCCCAGGCTATGGCTACACCTTC,CASSPGYGYTF
TRBJ1-5,TRBD1,TRBV19,NA,TGTGCCAGTCGTAACAGGGGGCGGCATCAGCCCCAGCATTTT,CASRNRGRHQPQHF
TRBJ2-6,TRBD2,TRBV6-1,NA,TGTGCCAGCAGTGTGATAGCGGGGCCGATCTCTGGGGCCAACGTCCTGACTTTC,CASSVIAGPISGANVLTF
TRBJ2-2,TRBD2,TRBV10-3,NA,TGTGCCATCAGACCCGGACTAGCGGGAGACACCGGGGAGCTGTTTTTT,CAIRPGLAGDTGELFF
TRBJ2-2,TRBD1,TRBV19,once,TGTGCCAGTAGTCCGTGGACAGGGGAATTTGGCGGGGAGCTGTTTTTT,CASSPWTGEFGGELFF
TRBJ2-2,TRBD1,TRBV7-2,NA,TGTGCCAGCAGCACCCGGACAGGGAGGAACACCGGGGAGCTGTTTTTT,CASSTRTGRNTGELFF